Listed below are T cell receptor beta chains from one sample, sequenced in a study of T cell repertoires in cytomegalovirus infection. MiXCR, run by TCRdb on the reads, gives a single entry per CDR3 protein. The repertoire includes some 220,000 distinct CDR3 sequences, 12% of them detected once, and 1.6% sits in the top ten. The sample was PBMCs. The receptors stem from a human donor in good health (CMV status not recorded). Some clones in this sample may be carry-over from other donors' samples. CDR3s include the opening cysteine and the closing phenylalanine or tryptophan. Fields, in order: V gene, J gene, clone size, D gene, CDR3 DNA, CDR3 protein. A D gene is named only where the DNA matches it firmly. Size tells how often a clone was seen (once, few, many) or the class of an expanded clone, and some rows leave it out.

>TRBV4-2|TRBJ1-3|-|-
TGTGCCAGCAGCCCCCGGGACCGCGGGGGGGGAAACACCATATATTTT
CASSPRDRGGGNTIYF
>TRBV5-1|TRBJ1-2|-|TRBD1
TGCGCCAGCAGCTGGACAGGGGGCGCGGAGAATGGCTACACCTTC
CASSWTGGAENGYTF
>TRBV7-3|TRBJ1-6|many|-
TGTGCCAGCAGCTTAATGGGGCAGGACAATTCACCCCTCCACTTT
CASSLMGQDNSPLHF
>TRBV7-2|TRBJ2-5|many|-
TGTGCCAGCAGCCTTCTCCCGGGACATACTGGAGAGACCCAGTACTTC
CASSLLPGHTGETQYF
>TRBV11-2|TRBJ2-6|many|-
TGTGCCAGCAGCCCATCCAACCTCCAGGGAACGGGGGCCAACGTCCTGACTTTC
CASSPSNLQGTGANVLTF
>TRBV7-8|TRBJ1-1|many|TRBD1
TGTGCCAGCAGCTTGGCGACAGGGCCTGAAGCTTTCTTT
CASSLATGPEAFF
>TRBV7-2|TRBJ1-1|many|-
TGTGCCAGCAGCACTCGGACCCTTCCTAAAGCTTTCTTT
CASSTRTLPKAFF
>TRBV7-2|TRBJ2-1|many|-
TGTGCCAGCAGCTTACTCTCAGGGATCTACAATGAGCAGTTCTTC
CASSLLSGIYNEQFF
>TRBV12-3/TRBV12-4|TRBJ2-7|-|TRBD1
TGTGCCAGCAGGTCGACAGGGAAACCCTACGAGCAGTACTTC
CASRSTGKPYEQYF
>TRBV7-8|TRBJ2-7|many|-
TGTGCCAGCAGCTTAGGTACTGGACTCTACGAGCAGTACTTC
CASSLGTGLYEQYF
>TRBV6-1|TRBJ1-6|many|-
TGTGCCAGCACCAAGCTAGAACAGAATAATTCACCCCTCCACTTT
CASTKLEQNNSPLHF
>TRBV7-2|TRBJ1-1|many|TRBD1
TGTGCCAGCAGCCAGGGGGGGGGCACTGAAGCTTTCTTT
CASSQGGGTEAFF
>TRBV7-3|TRBJ2-3|few|-
TGTGCCAGCAGCTCGAGCGTTAGCACAGATACGCAGTATTTT
CASSSSVSTDTQYF
>TRBV7-3|TRBJ2-1|many|TRBD2
TGTGCCAGCAGCTTACGACTAGCGGCCTACAATGAGCAGTTCTTC
CASSLRLAAYNEQFF
>TRBV15|TRBJ2-5|many|TRBD1
TGTGCCACCAGCAGAGAGGCCAGGGGGTTCGGGGAGACCCAGTACTTC
CATSREARGFGETQYF
>TRBV9|TRBJ2-7|-|-
TGTGCCAGCAGCCCCAGACAGGCGGCCTTCCTCGAGCAGTACTTC
CASSPRQAAFLEQYF
>TRBV5-1|TRBJ2-1|many|TRBD2
TGCGCCAGCAGCTTGGAGTTAGCGGGAAGGGGAAATGAGCAGTTCTTC
CASSLELAGRGNEQFF
>TRBV7-2|TRBJ1-5|-|-
TGTGCCAGCCGCTACCAGGGAGGGCAGCCCCGGCATTTT
CASRYQGGQPRHF
>TRBV27|TRBJ1-2|-|-
TGTGCCAGCAGTTGGCCAGGAGGGGATGGCTACACCTTC
CASSWPGGDGYTF